The 26 T cell receptor beta chains below were found in one sample sequenced in a study of blood T cell repertoires in COVID-19. TCRdb's copy holds only in-frame clones and misses some; the assay was immunoSEQ multiplex PCR. The sample has around 200,000 clones, about nine tenths seen once. What was sequenced was peripheral blood. These receptors all come from a man in his fifties with acute or convalescent COVID-19.

In this sample, this clone turned up once. The V and J genes are TRBV6-2 or TRBV6-3 and TRBJ1-1, with TRBD1 as a possible D gene (5 bases). Trimming stripped 6 bases from V and 3 bases from J, with 14 bases between. The V gene's germline CDR1 is MNHEY and CDR2 SVGEGT. The CDR3 is made up of 14 amino acids. The CDR3 DNA sequence: TGTGCCAGCAGGCCTTTGAAGGGGCACACTGAAGCTTTCTTT. Translation: CASRPLKGHTEAFF.

V is TRBV11-2 and J is TRBJ1-2; 9 bases are a match to TRBD1. Germline CDR1 and CDR2: SGHAT and FQNNGV. This CDR3 comprises 15 residues. Trimming removed 4 bases from V and 2 bases from J; junction bases left unmatched: 5. CDR3 DNA: TGTGCCAGCAGCTCGGACAGGGGAAAGAACTATGGCTACACCTTC. Its protein is CASSSDRGKNYGYTF.

This rearrangement joins TRBV2 to TRBJ1-2; D is perhaps TRBD1 (6 bases). The germline V gene encodes CDR1 SNHLY and CDR2 FYNNEI. Trimming left V 4 bases short and J 6 bases short, with 9 bases between. The CDR3 loop spans 12 amino acids. In DNA, the CDR3 is TGTGCCAGCAGTGTCAGGGGAGATGGCTACACCTTC. Protein sequence: CASSVRGDGYTF.

The genes are TRBV11-1 and TRBJ2-7; TRBD1 is a possible D gene (6 bases). Trimming left V 0 bases short and J 5 bases short, with 17 bases between. The CDR3 consists of 16 residues. Germline assignment: CDR1 SGHAT and CDR2 FQDESV (reference sequence). CDR3 in amino acids: CASSLASGGRGDEQYF. CDR3 bases: TGTGCCAGCAGCTTAGCCTCAGGAGGCAGGGGAGACGAGCAGTACTTC.

This chain joins TRBV9 and TRBJ2-1; 7 bases align to TRBD1. CDR3 length: 13 amino acids. Losses at the gene ends were 4 bases for V and 7 bases for J; bases not matched to a gene: 5. The V gene's germline CDR1 is SGDLS and CDR2 YYNGEE. This CDR3 reads CASSTTGKNEQFF. In nucleotides, the CDR3 is TGTGCCAGCAGCACGACAGGGAAGAATGAGCAGTTCTTC.

The chain couples TRBV5-5 to TRBJ2-2, with D possibly TRBD1 on 5 matching bases. Germline CDR1 reads SGHKS; CDR2 reads YYEKEE (reference sequence). Trimming took 1 base from V and 3 from J, leaving 13 bases between them. This CDR3 is 16 amino acids long. The CDR3 reads CASSLRFRADTGELFF. DNA of the CDR3: TGTGCCAGCAGCTTGAGGTTCAGGGCGGACACCGGGGAGCTGTTTTTT.

V and J are TRBV18 and TRBJ1-2; the D is unclear. Trimming cost V 0 bases and J 0 bases, with 8 bases left between them. This CDR3 comprises 15 residues. Per the germline V gene, CDR1 is KGHSH and CDR2 is LQKENI. Here the CDR3 DNA reads TGTGCCAGCTCACCACCGGGCTCTACTAACTATGGCTACACCTTC. It translates to CASSPPGSTNYGYTF.

This chain links TRBV2 with TRBJ1-5; TRBD1 matches at 9 bases. The CDR3 extends over 15 amino acids. Germline CDR1 reads SNHLY; CDR2 reads FYNNEI. The V gene end was trimmed by 7 bases and the J gene end by 7 bases; junction bases not matched to a gene: 11. In DNA, the CDR3 is TGTGCCAGCACTGCCGGGACAGGGAGGGGACAGCCCCAGCATTTT. This gives the protein CASTAGTGRGQPQHF.

The chain is built from TRBV2 and TRBJ2-3, with TRBD1 as a possible D gene (8 bases). V dropped 6 bases and J dropped 2 bases, with 15 bases sitting between them. CDR1 SNHLY and CDR2 FYNNEI come from the germline V gene. The CDR3 is 15 amino acids. CDR3: CASRKQGGVTDTQYF. CDR3 nucleotide sequence: TGTGCCAGCAGGAAACAGGGGGGGGTCACAGATACGCAGTATTTT.

This clone was counted a single time. The chain recombines TRBV3-1 (or the pseudogene TRBV3-2) with TRBJ2-7, with D maybe TRBD1 (6 bases). Germline CDR1 is LGHDT and CDR2 is YNNKEL (reference sequence). The ends were cut back, 1 base at V and 4 bases at J, with 11 bases in the middle. This CDR3 comprises 14 residues. CDR3 region: CASSQAGHPYEQYF. For the CDR3, the DNA is TGTGCCAGCAGCCAAGCGGGACATCCATACGAGCAGTACTTC.

This clone occurred a few times. The chain recombines TRBV5-1 with TRBJ2-5, with 8 bases that match TRBD1. Looked up from germline, CDR1 is SGHRS and CDR2 is YFSETQ. CDR3 length: 15 amino acids. Trimming removed 9 bases from V and 5 bases from J; junction bases left unmatched: 15. CDR3 amino acids: CATSQGEYFRETQYF. CDR3 nucleotide sequence: TGCGCCACCTCACAGGGGGAGTACTTTCGGGAGACCCAGTACTTC.

V usage is TRBV19 and J usage is TRBJ2-3; 10 bases are shared with TRBD2. Germline V gene data show CDR1 as LNHDA and CDR2 as SQIVND (reference sequence). The CDR3 consists of 14 residues. V was clipped by 5 bases and J by 5 bases; unmatched bases: 4. The CDR3 DNA sequence: TGTGCCAGTAGTGAGAGCGGGGGGGGAGATACGCAGTATTTT. Translating gives CASSESGGGDTQYF.

The V gene is TRBV12-5, the J gene TRBJ1-3; the D is unclear. The length of the CDR3 is 12 residues. Germline CDR1 is LGHNT and CDR2 is FRNRAP. V was cut by 3 bases and J by 4 bases, with 4 bases left in between. The CDR3 sequence: CASGFSGNTIYF. In nucleotides, the CDR3 is TGTGCTAGTGGTTTTAGCGGAAACACCATATATTTT.

The rearrangement links TRBV3-1 (or the pseudogene TRBV3-2) to TRBJ1-1; TRBD1 matches at 8 bases. This CDR3 contains 14 residues. Germline V lookup: CDR1 LGHDT, CDR2 YNNKEL (reference sequence). V lost 1 base to trimming and J lost 5 bases; unmatched junction nucleotides: 3. The CDR3 protein is CASSQGRQGTEAFF. The CDR3 bases are TGTGCCAGCAGCCAAGGACGACAGGGGACTGAAGCTTTCTTT.

The chain uses TRBV4-1 and TRBJ1-1; 10 bases fit TRBD1. CDR1 is MGHRA and CDR2 is YSYEKL in the germline V gene. CDR3 length: 14 amino acids. Unmatched junction bases numbered 4, after V lost 5 bases and J lost 4 bases. As DNA, the CDR3 is TGCGCCAGCAGCTTCCGACAGGGGGCCACTGAAGCTTTCTTT. It encodes CASSFRQGATEAFF.

In its sample, this clone was seen a few times. The rearrangement uses TRBV6-2 or TRBV6-3 and TRBJ1-2; unclear D gene. CDR1 and CDR2 from the germline V gene are MNHEY and SVGEGT. V gave up 4 bases and J gave up 2 bases, with 5 bases separating them. This CDR3 contains 12 residues. The CDR3 sequence: CASSSVNYGYTF. CDR3 bases: TGTGCCAGCAGTTCCGTGAACTATGGCTACACCTTC.

This clone was observed a few times. V and J are TRBV19 and TRBJ2-2, with 8 bases aligning to TRBD1. CDR1 is LNHDA, CDR2 SQIVND, per germline (reference sequence). The V gene end was trimmed by 9 bases and the J gene end by 1 base; junction bases not matched to a gene: 22. The CDR3 runs to 20 residues. CDR3 DNA: TGTGCCAGAGGAAAGAAACGGTCCCCAAAGACAGGGGTGAACACCGGGGAGCTGTTTTTT. Translated, it gives CARGKKRSPKTGVNTGELFF.

The rearrangement links TRBV7-2 to TRBJ1-2, with a possible D match to TRBD1 (6 bases). The CDR3 is 16 residues long. The V gene's germline CDR1 is SGHTA and CDR2 FQGNSA. Trimming removed 2 bases from V and 0 bases from J, with 13 bases in between. The DNA for the CDR3 is TGTGCCAGCAGCTTACCCCGGGGGGCCACTAACTATGGCTACACCTTC. Its protein is CASSLPRGATNYGYTF.

V gene TRBV7-6 combines with J gene TRBJ1-1, with TRBD1 matching over 7 bases. V shed 1 base, J shed 2 bases, and the junction held 4 bases outside the gene matches. Germline CDR1 SGHVS, CDR2 FNYEAQ. CDR3 length equals 15 residues. In DNA, the CDR3 is TGTGCCAGCAGCTTAGTCGGGACAGATAACACTGAAGCTTTCTTT. This codes for CASSLVGTDNTEAFF.

The chain combines TRBV6-6 with TRBJ1-4, with a weak D call TRBD1 (5 bases). V dropped 2 bases and J dropped 7 bases, with 14 bases sitting between them. Germline assignment: CDR1 MNHNY and CDR2 SVGAGI (reference sequence). This CDR3 has 15 residues. CDR3 bases: TGTGCCAGCAGTTACGACAGCCTTCCGGGTGAAAAACTGTTTTTT. It yields the protein CASSYDSLPGEKLFF.

This chain connects TRBV6-5 to TRBJ2-7, with D possibly matching TRBD2 (5 bases). Germline CDR1 and CDR2: MNHEY and SVGAGI. V gave up 0 bases and J gave up 3 bases, with 12 bases separating them. This CDR3 is 15 amino acids long. The DNA for the CDR3 is TGTGCCAGCAGTTACTCGAGAGGGAGCGACTACGAGCAGTACTTC. This codes for CASSYSRGSDYEQYF.

The chain carries TRBV18 and TRBJ1-1; perhaps TRBD1 as D (5 bases). This CDR3 region has 14 residues. Trimming cost V 5 bases and J 1 base, with 11 bases left between them. The germline CDR1 and CDR2 sequences are KGHSH and LQKENI. CDR3 nucleotides: TGTGCCAGCTCATCTACGGACACGAACACTGAAGCTTTCTTT. It is translated as CASSSTDTNTEAFF.

The genes are TRBV7-9 and TRBJ2-1, with a possible D match to TRBD2 (5 bases). The CDR3 has 11 amino acids. Germline V gene sequence: CDR1 SEHNR, CDR2 FQNEAQ (reference sequence). The V end lost 3 bases, the J end lost 10 bases, and 7 bases lay between the germline ends. The CDR3 DNA sequence: TGTGCCAGCAGCTTGGACTGGGAGCAGTTCTTC. Translating it yields CASSLDWEQFF.

The chain is built from TRBV5-1 and TRBJ1-1; 7 bases agree with TRBD1. V shed 2 bases and J 3 bases; nucleotides not matched to a gene: 4. The CDR3 runs 14 residues. The germline gives CDR1 SGHRS, CDR2 YFSETQ. The CDR3 nucleotides are TGCGCCAGCAGCTTCAAGGGGGCTGACACTGAAGCTTTCTTT. This codes for CASSFKGADTEAFF.

The genes are TRBV19 and TRBJ2-6; D may be TRBD1 (6 bases). CDR3 length: 18 residues. Per germline, CDR1 LNHDA and CDR2 SQIVND (reference sequence). Trimming stripped 0 bases from V and 1 base from J, with 13 bases between. This CDR3 reads CASSIDPPTGSGANVLTF. The CDR3 DNA follows: TGTGCCAGTAGTATAGATCCTCCGACAGGTTCTGGGGCCAACGTCCTGACTTTC.

The gene calls are TRBV9 and TRBJ2-5; 10 bases match TRBD1. V shed 0 bases and J 6 bases; nucleotides not matched to a gene: 11. The CDR3 contains 17 residues. Germline assignment: CDR1 SGDLS and CDR2 YYNGEE. The CDR3 sequence: CASSVGVSGTGEQTQYF. In DNA, the CDR3 is TGTGCCAGCAGCGTAGGGGTCTCCGGGACAGGGGAACAGACCCAGTACTTC.